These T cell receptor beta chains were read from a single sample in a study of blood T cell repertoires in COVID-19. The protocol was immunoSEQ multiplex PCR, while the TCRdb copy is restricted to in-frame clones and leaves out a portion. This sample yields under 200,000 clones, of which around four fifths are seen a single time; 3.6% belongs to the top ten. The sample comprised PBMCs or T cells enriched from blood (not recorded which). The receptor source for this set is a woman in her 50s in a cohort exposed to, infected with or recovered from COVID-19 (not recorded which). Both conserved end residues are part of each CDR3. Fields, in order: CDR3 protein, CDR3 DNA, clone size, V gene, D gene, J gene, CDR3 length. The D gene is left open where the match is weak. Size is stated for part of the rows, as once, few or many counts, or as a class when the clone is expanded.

CASIGQAGLGQPQHF,TGTGCCAGTATCGGACAGGCTGGGCTCGGTCAGCCCCAGCATTTT,-,TRBV19,TRBD1,TRBJ1-5,15
CASSVGQSYNEQFF,TGTGCCAGCAGCGTAGGACAATCCTACAATGAGCAGTTCTTC,-,TRBV9,-,TRBJ2-1,14
CASSITGGQQPQHF,TGTGCCAGCAGTATCACAGGGGGCCAGCAGCCCCAGCATTTT,-,TRBV28,TRBD1,TRBJ1-5,14
CASSKDFVVRRDGSDTQYF,TGTGCCAGCAGCAAAGATTTCGTGGTCCGGCGGGACGGGTCAGATACGCAGTATTTT,few,TRBV21-1,-,TRBJ2-3,19
CASSVTSTEYNEQFF,TGTGCCAGCAGCGTGACTTCGACGGAGTACAATGAGCAGTTCTTC,-,TRBV9,-,TRBJ2-1,15
CASSLSGNSNQPQHF,TGCGCCAGCAGCTTATCAGGGAATAGCAATCAGCCCCAGCATTTT,-,TRBV5-1,-,TRBJ1-5,15
CASSDRDTSPYEQYF,TGTGCCAGCAGTGACAGGGACACCTCACCCTACGAGCAGTACTTC,few,TRBV2,-,TRBJ2-7,15
CASTTLTGVGGYTF,TGTGCCAGCACCACACTGACAGGGGTAGGCGGCTACACCTTC,-,TRBV6-5,TRBD1,TRBJ1-2,14
CASSLRGNTGELFF,TGTGCCAGCAGCTTAAGAGGGAACACCGGGGAGCTGTTTTTT,few,TRBV7-3,-,TRBJ2-2,14
CASISTGVNEQFF,TGTGCCAGCATATCGACAGGGGTCAATGAGCAGTTCTTC,-,TRBV6-5,TRBD1,TRBJ2-1,13
CASSLERRESQYF,TGTGCCAGCAGCTTAGAAAGAAGAGAGTCCCAGTACTTC,-,TRBV7-2,-,TRBJ2-5,13
CSVGLVNTEAFF,TGCAGCGTTGGTTTAGTGAACACTGAAGCTTTCTTT,few,TRBV29-1,-,TRBJ1-1,12
CASSSTGRGGNTIYF,TGTGCCAGTAGTTCGACAGGGCGTGGGGGAAACACCATATATTTT,-,TRBV19,TRBD1,TRBJ1-3,15
CASSSDRYYGYTF,TGTGCCAGCAGCTCCGACAGGTACTATGGCTACACCTTC,-,TRBV7-2,-,TRBJ1-2,13
CASSLLRIGDSYEQYF,TGTGCCAGCAGCTTGTTGCGCATAGGAGACTCCTACGAGCAGTACTTC,-,TRBV5-6,-,TRBJ2-7,16
CASSLGGGITSTDTQYF,TGTGCCAGCAGTTTGGGGGGGGGTATAACTAGCACAGATACGCAGTATTTT,once,TRBV28,TRBD2,TRBJ2-3,17
CASSPVSTGELFF,TGTGCCAGCTCACCAGTTAGCACCGGGGAGCTGTTTTTT,-,TRBV18,-,TRBJ2-2,13
CASSPRTGAMNTEAFF,TGTGCCAGCTCACCACGGACAGGGGCCATGAACACTGAAGCTTTCTTT,-,TRBV18,TRBD1,TRBJ1-1,16
CASDLSGETQYF,TGTGCCAGCGACCTTTCGGGGGAGACCCAGTACTTC,-,TRBV7-6,-,TRBJ2-5,12
CASSLLRTGSTDTQYF,TGCGCCAGCAGCCTGCTTAGGACAGGTAGCACAGATACGCAGTATTTT,-,TRBV5-1,TRBD1,TRBJ2-3,16
CASSLAWDTSYNEQFF,TGCGCCAGCAGCTTGGCCTGGGACACGTCCTACAATGAGCAGTTCTTC,-,TRBV5-1,-,TRBJ2-1,16
CASSQEVTDTQYF,TGCGCCAGCAGCCAGGAGGTGACAGATACGCAGTATTTT,-,TRBV5-1,-,TRBJ2-3,13
CASSYEGQGASEQYF,TGTGCCAGCAGTTACGAGGGACAGGGGGCGTCGGAGCAGTACTTC,-,TRBV6-2/TRBV6-3,TRBD1,TRBJ2-7,15
CASSQVSGDPSSTFREIYGYTF,TGTGCCAGCAGCCAAGTATCGGGGGACCCCTCCTCAACATTTCGAGAGATCTATGGCTACACCTTC,-,TRBV3-1/TRBV3-2,-,TRBJ1-2,22
CAKTKQGGTEAFF,TGTGCCAAGACGAAACAGGGTGGCACTGAAGCTTTCTTT,-,TRBV10-3,-,TRBJ1-1,13
CASSSRGDYGYTF,TGTGCCAGCAGCTCCAGGGGTGACTATGGCTACACCTTC,-,TRBV11-2,-,TRBJ1-2,13
CASSPWTSGSGETQYF,TGCGCCAGCAGCCCCTGGACTAGCGGGAGTGGAGAGACCCAGTACTTC,-,TRBV5-1,TRBD2,TRBJ2-5,16
CASSSVQGSMGELFF,TGTGCCAGCAGTTCAGTCCAGGGGTCGATGGGGGAGCTGTTTTTT,-,TRBV6-5,-,TRBJ2-2,15
CASSGSFDEQFF,TGTGCCAGTTCAGGTAGTTTCGATGAGCAGTTCTTC,once,TRBV6-5,-,TRBJ2-1,12
CASSPRQGLETQYF,TGTGCCAGCTCACCCAGACAGGGATTAGAGACCCAGTACTTC,-,TRBV18,TRBD1,TRBJ2-5,14
CASSYPAGDRDLSYEQYF,TGTGCCAGCAGTTACCCTGCCGGGGACAGGGATTTATCCTACGAGCAGTACTTC,-,TRBV6-2/TRBV6-3,TRBD1,TRBJ2-7,18
CASSQESSGSMTF,TGTGCCAGCAGCCAAGAATCTTCCGGATCCATGACTTTC,-,TRBV3-1/TRBV3-2,-,TRBJ2-7,13
CASSLEGKANEKLFF,TGTGCCAGCAGCTTAGAGGGGAAGGCTAATGAAAAACTGTTTTTT,-,TRBV7-9,-,TRBJ1-4,15
CSVAIRSTSTDTQYF,TGCAGCGTTGCAATCCGGTCAACTAGCACAGATACGCAGTATTTT,-,TRBV29-1,-,TRBJ2-3,15
CASSPRGRGEKLFF,TGTGCCAGCAGCCCCAGGGGCCGGGGTGAAAAACTGTTTTTT,-,TRBV3-1/TRBV3-2,-,TRBJ1-4,14
CASSYSGLSYNEQFF,TGTGCCAGCAGTTACTCGGGACTTTCCTACAATGAGCAGTTCTTC,-,TRBV6-5,-,TRBJ2-1,15